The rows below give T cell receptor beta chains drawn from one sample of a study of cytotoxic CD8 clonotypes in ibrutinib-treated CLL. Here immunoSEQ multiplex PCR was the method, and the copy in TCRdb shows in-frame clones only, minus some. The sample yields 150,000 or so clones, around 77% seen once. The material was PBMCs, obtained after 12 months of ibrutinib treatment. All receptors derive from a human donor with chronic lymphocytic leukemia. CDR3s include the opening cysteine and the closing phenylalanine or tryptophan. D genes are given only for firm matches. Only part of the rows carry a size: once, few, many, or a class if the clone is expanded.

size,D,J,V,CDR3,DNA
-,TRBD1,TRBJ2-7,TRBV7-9,CASNEGWDSSYEQYF,TGTGCCAGCAACGAAGGCTGGGACAGCTCCTACGAGCAGTACTTC
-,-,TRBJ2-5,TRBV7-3,CASSLFAEETQYF,TGTGCCAGCAGCTTATTCGCCGAAGAGACCCAGTACTTC
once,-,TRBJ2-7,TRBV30,CAWSSSVSYEQYF,TGTGCCTGGAGTTCATCCGTTTCCTACGAGCAGTACTTC
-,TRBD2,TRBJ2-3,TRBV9,CASSVGAGEGTDTQYF,TGTGCCAGCAGCGTAGGGGCGGGAGAGGGGACAGATACGCAGTATTTT
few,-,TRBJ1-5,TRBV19,CASSIGRGGNQPQHF,TGTGCCAGTAGTATAGGCAGGGGAGGCAATCAGCCCCAGCATTTT
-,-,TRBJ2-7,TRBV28,CASSPRLQQYF,TGTGCCAGCAGTCCACGACTCCAGCAGTACTTC
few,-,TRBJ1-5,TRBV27,CASSLSGPLNQPQHF,TGTGCCAGCAGTTTATCCGGGCCCCTGAATCAGCCCCAGCATTTT
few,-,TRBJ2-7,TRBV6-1,CASSPQGYEQYF,TGTGCCAGCAGTCCTCAGGGCTACGAGCAGTACTTC
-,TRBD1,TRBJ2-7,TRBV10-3,CAISVGQGVREQYF,TGTGCCATCAGTGTGGGACAGGGGGTGAGAGAGCAGTACTTC
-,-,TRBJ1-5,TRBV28,CASSLSPTGSGPQHF,TGTGCCAGCAGTTTATCCCCGACAGGTTCTGGGCCCCAGCATTTT
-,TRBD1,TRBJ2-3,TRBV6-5,CASSYWKGAGDTQYF,TGTGCCAGCAGTTACTGGAAGGGGGCCGGAGATACGCAGTATTTT
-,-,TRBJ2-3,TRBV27,CASSLGDPTDTQYF,TGTGCCAGCAGTCTAGGGGACCCCACAGATACGCAGTATTTT
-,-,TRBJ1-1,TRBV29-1,CSVRGTEAFF,TGCAGCGTTCGGGGGACTGAAGCTTTCTTT
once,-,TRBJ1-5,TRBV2,CASMRENQPQHF,TGTGCCAGCATGAGGGAAAATCAGCCCCAGCATTTT
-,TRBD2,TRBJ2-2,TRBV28,CASSPYGRGTGELFF,TGTGCCAGCAGTCCCTACGGGAGGGGGACCGGGGAGCTGTTTTTT